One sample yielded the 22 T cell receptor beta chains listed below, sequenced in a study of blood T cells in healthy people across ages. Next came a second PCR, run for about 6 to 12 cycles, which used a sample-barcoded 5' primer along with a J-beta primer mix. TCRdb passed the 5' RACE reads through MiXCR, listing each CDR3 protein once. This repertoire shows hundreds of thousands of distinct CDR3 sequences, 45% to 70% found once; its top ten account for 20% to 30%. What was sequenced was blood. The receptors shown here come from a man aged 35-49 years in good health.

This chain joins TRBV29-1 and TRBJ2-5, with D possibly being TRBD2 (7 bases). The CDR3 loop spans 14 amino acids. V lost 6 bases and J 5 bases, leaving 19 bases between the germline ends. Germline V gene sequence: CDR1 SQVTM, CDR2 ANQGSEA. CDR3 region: CSVTEGGPEETQYF. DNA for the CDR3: TGCAGCGTGACGGAGGGGGGGCCCGAGGAGACCCAGTACTTC.

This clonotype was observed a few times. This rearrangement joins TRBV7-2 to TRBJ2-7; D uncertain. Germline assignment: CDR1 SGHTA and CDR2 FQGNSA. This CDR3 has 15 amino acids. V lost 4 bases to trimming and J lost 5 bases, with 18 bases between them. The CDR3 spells CASSSSSARLDEQYF. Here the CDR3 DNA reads TGTGCCAGCAGCTCGTCCTCGGCACGTTTAGACGAGCAGTACTTC. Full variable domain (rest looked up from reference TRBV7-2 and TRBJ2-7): GAGVSQSPSNKVTEKGKDVELRCDPISGHTALYWYRQSLGQGLEFLIYFQGNSAPDKSGLPSDRFSAERTGGSVSTLTIQRTQQEDSAVYLCASSSSSARLDEQYFGPGTRLTVT.

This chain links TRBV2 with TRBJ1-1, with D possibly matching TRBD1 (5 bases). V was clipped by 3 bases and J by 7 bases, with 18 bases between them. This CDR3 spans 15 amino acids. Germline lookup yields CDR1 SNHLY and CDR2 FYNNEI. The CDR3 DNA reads TGTGCCAGCAGTGACCCAGGGTTCCCATTTGATGAAGCTTTCTTT. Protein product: CASSDPGFPFDEAFF.

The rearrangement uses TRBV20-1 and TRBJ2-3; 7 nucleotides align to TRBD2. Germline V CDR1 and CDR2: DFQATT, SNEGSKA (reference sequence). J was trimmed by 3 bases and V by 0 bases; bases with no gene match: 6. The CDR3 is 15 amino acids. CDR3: CSARESSGATDTQYF. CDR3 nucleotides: TGCAGTGCTAGAGAATCTAGCGGAGCTACAGATACGCAGTATTTT.

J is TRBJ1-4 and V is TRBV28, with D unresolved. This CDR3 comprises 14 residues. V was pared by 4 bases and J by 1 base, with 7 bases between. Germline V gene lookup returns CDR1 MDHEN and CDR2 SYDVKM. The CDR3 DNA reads TGTGCCAGCAGTTCAAGAGTAACTAATGAAAAACTGTTTTTT. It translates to CASSSRVTNEKLFF.

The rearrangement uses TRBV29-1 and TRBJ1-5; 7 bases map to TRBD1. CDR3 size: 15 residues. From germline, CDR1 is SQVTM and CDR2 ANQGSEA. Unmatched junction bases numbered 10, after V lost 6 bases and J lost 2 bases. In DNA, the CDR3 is TGCAGCGTGTCAGACAGGGAATGGGGCAATCAGCCCCAGCATTTT. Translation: CSVSDREWGNQPQHF.

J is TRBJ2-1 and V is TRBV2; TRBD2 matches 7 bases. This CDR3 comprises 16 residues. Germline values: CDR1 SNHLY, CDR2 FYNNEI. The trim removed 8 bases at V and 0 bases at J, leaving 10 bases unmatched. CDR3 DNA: TGTGCCAGCCCTCCTCAAGCGGGGTTCTCCTACAATGAGCAGTTCTTC. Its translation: CASPPQAGFSYNEQFF.

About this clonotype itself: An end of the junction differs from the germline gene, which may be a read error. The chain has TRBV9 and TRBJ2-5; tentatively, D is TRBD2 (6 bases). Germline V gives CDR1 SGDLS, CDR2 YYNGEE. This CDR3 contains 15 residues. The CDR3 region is CASSVGVAEQETQYF. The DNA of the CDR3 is TGTGCCAGCAGCGTAGGGGTAGCGGAACAAGAGACCCAGTACTTT.

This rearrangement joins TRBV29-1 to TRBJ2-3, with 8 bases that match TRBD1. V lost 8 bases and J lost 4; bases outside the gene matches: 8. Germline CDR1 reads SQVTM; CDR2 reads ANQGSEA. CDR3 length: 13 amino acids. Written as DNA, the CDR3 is TGCAGCACCCGGACAGGGAATGCAGATACGCAGTATTTT. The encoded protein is CSTRTGNADTQYF.

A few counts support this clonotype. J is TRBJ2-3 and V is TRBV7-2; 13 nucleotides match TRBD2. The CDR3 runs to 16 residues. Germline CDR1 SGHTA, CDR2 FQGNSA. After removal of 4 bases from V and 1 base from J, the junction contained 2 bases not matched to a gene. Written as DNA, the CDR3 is TGTGCCAGCAGCTCCGGGACTAGCGGGGGCACAGATACGCAGTATTTT. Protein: CASSSGTSGGTDTQYF. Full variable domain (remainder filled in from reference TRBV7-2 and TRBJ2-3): GAGVSQSPSNKVTEKGKDVELRCDPISGHTALYWYRQSLGQGLEFLIYFQGNSAPDKSGLPSDRFSAERTGGSVSTLTIQRTQQEDSAVYLCASSSGTSGGTDTQYFGPGTRLTVL.

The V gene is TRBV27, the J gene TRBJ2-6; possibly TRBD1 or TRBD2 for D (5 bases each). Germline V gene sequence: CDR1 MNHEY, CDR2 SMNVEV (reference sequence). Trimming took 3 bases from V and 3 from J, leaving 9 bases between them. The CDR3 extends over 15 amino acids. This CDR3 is CASSLGTGGANVLTF. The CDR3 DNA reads TGTGCCAGCAGTTTGGGGACGGGTGGGGCCAACGTCCTGACTTTC. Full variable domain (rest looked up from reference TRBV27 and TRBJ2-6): EAQVTQNPRYLITVTGKKLTVTCSQNMNHEYMSWYRQDPGLGLRQIYYSMNVEVTDKGDVPEGYKVSRKEKRNFPLILESPSPNQTSLYFCASSLGTGGANVLTFGAGSRLTVL.

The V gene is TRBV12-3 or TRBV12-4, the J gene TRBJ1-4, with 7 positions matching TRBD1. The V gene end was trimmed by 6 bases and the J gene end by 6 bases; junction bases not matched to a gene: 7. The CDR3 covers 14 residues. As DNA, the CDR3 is TGTGCCAGCAGCGCCGGGACAGAGCATGAAAAACTGTTTTTT. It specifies CASSAGTEHEKLFF.

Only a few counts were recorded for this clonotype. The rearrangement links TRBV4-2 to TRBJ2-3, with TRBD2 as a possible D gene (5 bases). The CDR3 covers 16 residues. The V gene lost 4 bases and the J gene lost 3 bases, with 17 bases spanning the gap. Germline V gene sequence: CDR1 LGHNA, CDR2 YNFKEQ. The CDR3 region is CASSPHVSTGTDTQYF. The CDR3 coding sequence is TGTGCCAGCAGCCCCCATGTCTCTACGGGAACAGATACGCAGTATTTT.

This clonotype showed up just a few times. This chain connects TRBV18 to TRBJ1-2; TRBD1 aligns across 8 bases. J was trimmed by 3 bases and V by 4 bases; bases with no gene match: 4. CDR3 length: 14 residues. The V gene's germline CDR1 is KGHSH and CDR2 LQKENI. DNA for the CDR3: TGTGCCAGCTCACGGACAGGGCCGGACTATGGCTACACCTTC. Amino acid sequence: CASSRTGPDYGYTF.

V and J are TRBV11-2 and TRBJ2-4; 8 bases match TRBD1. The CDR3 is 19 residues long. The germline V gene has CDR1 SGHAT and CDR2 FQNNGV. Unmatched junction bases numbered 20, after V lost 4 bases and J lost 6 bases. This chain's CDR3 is CASSSHRTGNWGELNIQYF. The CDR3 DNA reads TGTGCCAGCAGCTCCCACAGGACAGGGAATTGGGGTGAATTAAACATTCAGTACTTC.

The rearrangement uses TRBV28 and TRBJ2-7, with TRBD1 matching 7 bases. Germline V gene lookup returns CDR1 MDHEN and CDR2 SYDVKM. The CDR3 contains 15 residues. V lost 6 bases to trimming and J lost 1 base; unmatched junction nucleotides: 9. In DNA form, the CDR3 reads TGTGCCAGCAGCCAAACAGGGGCCACATCCTACGAGCAGTACTTC. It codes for CASSQTGATSYEQYF.

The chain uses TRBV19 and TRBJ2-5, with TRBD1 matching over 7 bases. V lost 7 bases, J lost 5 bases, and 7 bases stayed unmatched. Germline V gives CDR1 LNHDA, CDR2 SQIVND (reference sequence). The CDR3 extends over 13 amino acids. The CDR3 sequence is CASKARGLETQYF. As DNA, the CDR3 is TGTGCCAGTAAGGCCAGGGGGTTGGAGACCCAGTACTTC.

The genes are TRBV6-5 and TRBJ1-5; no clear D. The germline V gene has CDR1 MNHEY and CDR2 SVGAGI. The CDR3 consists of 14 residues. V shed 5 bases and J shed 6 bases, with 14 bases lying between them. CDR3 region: CASSPDGFGQPQHF. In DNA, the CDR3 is TGTGCCAGCAGTCCCGACGGATTCGGTCAGCCCCAGCATTTT.

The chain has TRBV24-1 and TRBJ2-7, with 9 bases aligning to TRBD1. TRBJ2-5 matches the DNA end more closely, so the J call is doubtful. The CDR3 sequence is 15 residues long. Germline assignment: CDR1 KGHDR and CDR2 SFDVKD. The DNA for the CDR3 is TGTGCCACCAGTGAGCCCACAGGGGGCAGCGCGACCCAGTACTTC. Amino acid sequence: CATSEPTGGSATQYF.

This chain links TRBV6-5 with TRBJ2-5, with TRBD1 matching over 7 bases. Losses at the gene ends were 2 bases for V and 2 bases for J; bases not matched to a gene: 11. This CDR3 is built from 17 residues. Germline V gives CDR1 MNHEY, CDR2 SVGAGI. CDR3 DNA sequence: TGTGCCAGCAGTTACGGGGTTCGGGACAGAGGACAAGAGACCCAGTACTTC. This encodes CASSYGVRDRGQETQYF.

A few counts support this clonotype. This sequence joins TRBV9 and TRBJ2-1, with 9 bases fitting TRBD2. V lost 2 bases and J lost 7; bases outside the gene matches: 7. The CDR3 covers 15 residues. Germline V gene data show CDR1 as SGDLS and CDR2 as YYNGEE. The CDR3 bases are TGTGCCAGCAGCGTCGGCGGGGGGGCTCTGAATGAGCAGTTCTTC. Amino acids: CASSVGGGALNEQFF.

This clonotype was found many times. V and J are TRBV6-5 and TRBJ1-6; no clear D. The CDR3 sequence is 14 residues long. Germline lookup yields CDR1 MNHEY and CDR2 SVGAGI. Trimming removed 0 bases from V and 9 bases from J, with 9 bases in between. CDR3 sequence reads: CASSYSISSSPLHF. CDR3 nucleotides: TGTGCCAGCAGTTACTCGATTAGTAGTTCACCCCTCCACTTT.